Included here is one T cell receptor (beta chain) sequence, with context. Its target is not known. The data were taken from a study of T-cell memory formation after mild COVID-19. Study in general: TCR clusters were largely donor specific. General study findings and limits: There was a balanced CD4/CD8 profile in clones contracting day 15 to 85, and later expanders leaned CD4+. Some SARS-CoV-2-responding clones were already detected in memory before infection.

The V gene's germline CDR1 is SGHTA and CDR2 FQGTGA. This CDR3 contains 15 residues. V lost 4 bases to trimming and J lost 0 bases, with 9 bases between them. One entry per CDR3 protein, called by TCRdb with MiXCR from the 5' RACE reads. The sample consists of about 57,000 distinct CDR3 sequences, over 9% of them appearing once. The sequencing sample was made of PBMCs or a T cell subset sorted from them (not recorded which). The TCR originated in a man between 18 and 29 years old who had mild COVID-19 (a few samples of this study predate the infection). Cell type and time point are not known. The chain joins TRBV7-3 to TRBJ2-2; D remains ambiguous. The CDR3 DNA reads TGTGCCAGCAGCTCCGACCGATCGAACACCGGGGAGCTGTTTTTT. This codes for CASSSDRSNTGELFF.